This TCR beta chain was captured in a study of T cells in Graves' hyperthyroidism and ophthalmopathy. Whole-study results and caveats: Among clonotypes expanded in thyroid above 0.001, most were also found in blood.

The V gene lost 5 bases and the J gene lost 4 bases, with 12 bases spanning the gap. Germline-derived CDR1 and CDR2 are SEHNR and FQNEAQ (reference sequence). The CDR3 runs 13 residues. Not enrolled were patients with uncontrolled infection, other autoimmune disease, pregnancy or lactation. Each diagnosis drew on symptoms, thyroxine, TRAb, thyroid ultrasound and orbital computed tomography findings. This clonotype was found many times. Its target is not known. What was amplified from RNA transcripts were TCR beta CDR3 regions. An initial round of RT-PCR targeting the TCR CDR3 relied on the HTBI primer set. TCRdb recomputed calls from the multiplex PCR reads with MiXCR, one row per CDR3 protein. The table records 550,000 to 700,000 distinct CDR3 sequences, about 45% of them present only once.

The sequence was obtained from an adult woman with Graves' disease, either hyperthyroidism or ophthalmopathy (not recorded which). The material sequenced was peripheral blood or thyroid tissue (not recorded which). The V gene is TRBV7-9, the J gene TRBJ2-7, with D possibly TRBD1 on 6 matching bases. The CDR3 region has the DNA TGTGCCAGCAGCCCCGGGACACCGTACGAGCAGTACTTC. Translated, it gives CASSPGTPYEQYF.